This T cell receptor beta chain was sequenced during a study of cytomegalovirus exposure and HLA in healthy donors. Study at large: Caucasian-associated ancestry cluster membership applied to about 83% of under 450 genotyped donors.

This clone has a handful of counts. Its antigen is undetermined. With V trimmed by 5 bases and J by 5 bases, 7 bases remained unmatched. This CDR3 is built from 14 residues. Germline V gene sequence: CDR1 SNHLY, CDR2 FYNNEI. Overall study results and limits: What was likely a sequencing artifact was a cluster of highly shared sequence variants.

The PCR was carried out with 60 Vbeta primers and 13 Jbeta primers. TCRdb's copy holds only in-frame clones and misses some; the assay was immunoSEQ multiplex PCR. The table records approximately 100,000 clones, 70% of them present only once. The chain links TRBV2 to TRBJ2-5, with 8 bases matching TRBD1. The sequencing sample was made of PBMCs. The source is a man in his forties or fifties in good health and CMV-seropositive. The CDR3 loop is CASSSTGDGETQYF. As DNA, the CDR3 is TGTGCCAGCAGTTCGACAGGGGACGGCGAGACCCAGTACTTC.